Listed below are T cell receptor beta chains from one sample, sequenced in a study of identical twins. A single record per CDR3 protein comes from TCRdb applying MiXCR to the 5' RACE reads. Here the sample spans a few hundred thousand distinct CDR3 sequences, approximately 10% being singletons. These data were also filed under a second study, of yellow fever vaccine responses in identical twins.

The sequenced material came from PBMCs. The receptors were sampled from a woman aged 18-29 years in good health. Both conserved end residues are part of each CDR3. Each record gives: J gene, V gene, CDR3 protein.

TRBJ2-3,TRBV29-1,CSVELGRTGTDTQYF
TRBJ2-7,TRBV28,CASLPGTGLEQYF
TRBJ2-1,TRBV18,CASSPNQGKDNEQFF
TRBJ1-2,TRBV7-9,CASSDHRTVLDGYTF
TRBJ2-3,TRBV4-3,CASSLLAESTDTQYF
TRBJ2-5,TRBV7-2,CASSSGDVMGMETQYF
TRBJ2-5,TRBV29-1,CSVVGAGETQYF
TRBJ2-5,TRBV10-3,CAISLYWTSVETQYF
TRBJ2-4,TRBV6-1,CASYRQGAAKNIQYF
TRBJ1-1,TRBV7-9,CASTPGRVGDTEAFF
TRBJ2-1,TRBV6-2/TRBV6-3,CASSRVAGDHNEQFF
TRBJ2-6,TRBV12-3/TRBV12-4,CASLFPGANVLTF
TRBJ2-7,TRBV9,CASSVAGGPAYEQYF
TRBJ2-7,TRBV29-1,CSVDLGTDEQYF
TRBJ1-1,TRBV28,CAASAAMNTEAFF
TRBJ1-1,TRBV6-1,CASSTSGTGSTEAFF
TRBJ1-1,TRBV20-1,CSALNRVNTEAFF
TRBJ2-1,TRBV5-1,CASSLVPGFYNEQFF
TRBJ2-5,TRBV20-1,CSARDEAETQYF
TRBJ2-3,TRBV20-1,CSARSGLFSTDTQYF
TRBJ2-7,TRBV6-6,CASSRLAGNEQYF
TRBJ2-1,TRBV29-1,CSVLPEDRKHNEQFF
TRBJ2-1,TRBV11-2,CASSLYPRTSSYNEQFF
TRBJ2-3,TRBV12-3/TRBV12-4,CASSLYQGTDTQYF
TRBJ2-2,TRBV9,CASSVTAGTANTGELFF
TRBJ2-7,TRBV7-9,CASSSTGARDEQYF
TRBJ2-1,TRBV6-2/TRBV6-3,CASSRTWGSYNEQFF
TRBJ2-1,TRBV6-2/TRBV6-3,CASSYYGYNEQFF
TRBJ1-1,TRBV12-3/TRBV12-4,CATQGVSEAFF
TRBJ2-7,TRBV6-2/TRBV6-3,CASSYPTATGSYEQYF
TRBJ1-2,TRBV19,CASSMVGNGYTF
TRBJ2-5,TRBV28,CASCRDSRKLGTQYF
TRBJ2-1,TRBV12-3/TRBV12-4,CASSPRDGEQFF
TRBJ2-5,TRBV6-2/TRBV6-3,CARGLRGAQETQYF
TRBJ2-1,TRBV24-1,CATSGGIGGRGSNEQFF
TRBJ2-2,TRBV5-4,CASSGSGRVTGELFF
TRBJ2-5,TRBV13,CASSSQVNQETQYF
TRBJ2-5,TRBV29-1,CSVATGTGPPDLRTQYF